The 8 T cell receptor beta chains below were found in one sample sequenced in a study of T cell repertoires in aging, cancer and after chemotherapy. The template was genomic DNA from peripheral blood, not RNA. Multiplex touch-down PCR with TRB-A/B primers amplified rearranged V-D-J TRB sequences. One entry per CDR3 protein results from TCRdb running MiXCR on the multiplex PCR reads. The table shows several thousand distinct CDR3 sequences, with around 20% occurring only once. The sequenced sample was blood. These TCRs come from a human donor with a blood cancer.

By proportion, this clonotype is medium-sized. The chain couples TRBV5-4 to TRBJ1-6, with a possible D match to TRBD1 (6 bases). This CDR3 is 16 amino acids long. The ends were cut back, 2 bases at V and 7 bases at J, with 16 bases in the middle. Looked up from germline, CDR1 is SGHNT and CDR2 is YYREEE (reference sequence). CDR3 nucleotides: TGTGCCAGCAGCTTAGACTCGGGGGCTCGGAATTCACCCCTCCACTTT. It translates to CASSLDSGARNSPLHF.

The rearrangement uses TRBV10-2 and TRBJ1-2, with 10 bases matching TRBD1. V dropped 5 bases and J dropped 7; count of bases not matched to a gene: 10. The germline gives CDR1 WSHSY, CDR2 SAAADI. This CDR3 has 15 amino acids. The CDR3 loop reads CASSIGQGGLSGYTF. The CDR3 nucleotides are TGCGCCAGCAGTATTGGACAGGGGGGGCTGTCTGGCTACACCTTC.

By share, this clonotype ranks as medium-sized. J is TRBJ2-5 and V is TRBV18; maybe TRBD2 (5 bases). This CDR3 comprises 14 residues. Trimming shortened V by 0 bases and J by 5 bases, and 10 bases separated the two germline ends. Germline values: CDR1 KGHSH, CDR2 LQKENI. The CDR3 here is CASSPPRAVETQYF. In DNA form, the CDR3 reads TGTGCCAGCTCACCACCGAGGGCCGTGGAGACCCAGTACTTC.

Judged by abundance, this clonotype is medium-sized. CDR3 nucleotides: TGTGCCACCAGCGTAAATTCCGGGGGTCAGGGGGAGCAGTACTTC. As protein: CATSVNSGGQGEQYF. The chain uses TRBV15 and TRBJ2-7; D may be TRBD1 or TRBD2 (6 bases each). The V and J ends lost 5 bases and 7 bases respectively, with 21 bases between them. Germline V gene sequence: CDR1 LNHNV, CDR2 YYDKDF (reference sequence). This CDR3 is built from 15 residues.

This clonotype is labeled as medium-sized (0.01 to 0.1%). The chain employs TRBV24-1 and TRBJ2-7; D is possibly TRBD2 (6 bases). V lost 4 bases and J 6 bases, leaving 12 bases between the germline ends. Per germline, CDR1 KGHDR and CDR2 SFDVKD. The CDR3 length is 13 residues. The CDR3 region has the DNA TGTGCCACCAGTGACGGGCAGGGACTCGAGCAGTACTTC. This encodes CATSDGQGLEQYF.

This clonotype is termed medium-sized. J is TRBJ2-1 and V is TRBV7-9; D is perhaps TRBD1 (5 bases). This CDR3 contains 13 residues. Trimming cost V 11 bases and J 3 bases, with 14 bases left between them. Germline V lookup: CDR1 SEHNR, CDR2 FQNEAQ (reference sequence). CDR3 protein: CAVDQGNYNEQFF. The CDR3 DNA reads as TGTGCCGTTGACCAGGGCAACTACAATGAGCAGTTCTTC.

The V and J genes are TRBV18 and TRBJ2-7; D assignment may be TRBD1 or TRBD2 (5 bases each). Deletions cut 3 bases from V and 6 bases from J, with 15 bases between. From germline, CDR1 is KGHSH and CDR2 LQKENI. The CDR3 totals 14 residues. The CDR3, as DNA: TGTGCCAGCTCACCGCCGGGACGCCCTCTCGAGCAGTACTTC. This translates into CASSPPGRPLEQYF.

In DNA, the CDR3 is TGTGCCAGCAGCTTGGTTGGCATTGGGACAAGGGGCGGGGAGCAGTACTTC. Translated: CASSLVGIGTRGGEQYF. The V and J genes are TRBV5-6 and TRBJ2-7; a weak D match, TRBD1 (6 bases). This CDR3 has 17 amino acids. The V and J ends lost 0 bases and 7 bases respectively, with 23 bases between them. The germline gives CDR1 SGHDT, CDR2 YYEEEE.